This T cell receptor (beta chain) came from a study of cytomegalovirus exposure and HLA in healthy donors. Study overall: The Caucasian-associated ancestry cluster contained about 80% of the 398 genotyped donors. Study-wide results and limits: There were a few CMV-associated chains whose specificity for CMV antigens was confirmed in vitro. Apparent HLA restriction characterized most CMV-associated TCR beta chains in a later analysis.

CDR1 KGHSH and CDR2 LQKENI come from the germline V gene. Trimming took off 0 bases at V and 5 bases at J, with 13 bases between the two ends. CDR3 length: 15 residues. In regard to this clone: Its antigen remains unknown.

Primers for the PCR totalled 60 Vbeta and 13 Jbeta. Produced via immunoSEQ multiplex PCR; TCRdb's table is partial and in-frame only. The data contain approximately 88,000 clones, 64% of them singletons. The sample comprised PBMCs. V gene TRBV18 combines with J gene TRBJ1-2; TRBD1 is a possible D gene (6 bases). The origin of this receptor is a man between 60 and 75 years old in good health and CMV-seronegative. This CDR3 reads CASSPPGQNLYGYTF. The CDR3 coding sequence is TGTGCCAGCTCACCACCGGGACAAAACTTGTATGGCTACACCTTC.